The next 6 T cell receptor beta chains were all read from a single sample in a study of human thymus T cells. The table came from immunoSEQ multiplex PCR; TCRdb's copy has only in-frame clones and leaves some out. The data show under 150,000 clones, 90% to 95% seen once. Thymus tissue was removed during corrective cardiac surgery. Sequenced input: thymus tissue. All receptors derive from a boy in the first two years of life with a congenital heart defect but otherwise immunologically healthy.

The rearrangement uses TRBV28 and TRBJ1-1; D is unresolved. Deletions cut 4 bases from V and 10 bases from J, with 16 bases between. CDR3 length: 13 amino acids. Germline assignment: CDR1 MDHEN and CDR2 SYDVKM. CDR3 sequence reads: CASSSSVRGPAFF. As DNA, the CDR3 is TGTGCCAGCAGTTCCTCTGTACGGGGTCCAGCTTTCTTT.

The V call is TRBV6-1, the J call TRBJ2-7; D is possibly TRBD2 (5 bases). Germline CDR1 is MNHNS and CDR2 is SASEGT. This CDR3 spans 11 amino acids. The ends were cut back, 8 bases at V and 1 base at J, with 6 bases in the middle. CDR3 residues: CASGRSYEQYF. CDR3 sequence (DNA): TGTGCCAGCGGGAGATCCTACGAGCAGTACTTC.

The chain recombines TRBV11-3 with TRBJ1-3; D is undetermined. Between the trimmed V and J ends, which lost 4 bases and 8 bases, there was a span of 9 bases. This CDR3 comprises 12 residues. Germline V gene sequence: CDR1 SGHNT, CDR2 YENEEA. Written as DNA, the CDR3 is TGTGCCAGCAGCTCCTCTTGGGACACCATATATTTT. Translated: CASSSSWDTIYF. The complete variable domain, with remaining parts taken from reference TRBV11-3 and TRBJ1-3, reads EAGVVQSPRYKIIEKKQPVAFWCNPISGHNTLYWYLQNLGQGPELLIRYENEEAVDDSQLPKDRFSAERLKGVDSTLKIQPAELGDSAVYLCASSSSWDTIYFGEGSWLTVV.

This chain uses TRBV11-3 with TRBJ2-1; D ambiguous. This CDR3 contains 16 residues. Trimming pared 1 base from V and 0 bases from J, leaving 10 bases between. Per germline, CDR1 SGHNT and CDR2 YENEEA. The CDR3 loop reads CASSLGAGSSYNEQFF. The CDR3 DNA reads as TGTGCCAGCAGCTTAGGAGCAGGTAGCTCCTACAATGAGCAGTTCTTC.

The V and J genes are TRBV7-2 and TRBJ2-5; D unresolved. The CDR3 length is 12 residues. Trimming took 5 bases from V and 5 from J, leaving 9 bases between them. The germline gives CDR1 SGHTA, CDR2 FQGNSA. The CDR3: CASSPSGETQYF. CDR3 bases: TGTGCCAGCAGCCCATCTGGGGAGACCCAGTACTTC.

The chain links TRBV19 to TRBJ2-1; 9 positions match TRBD1. Germline V gene sequence: CDR1 LNHDA, CDR2 SQIVND (reference sequence). The ends lost 6 bases at V and 7 bases at J; junction bases unmatched: 10. The CDR3 is 15 amino acids. CDR3 DNA: TGTGCCAGTAGCAAAGACAGGGGGTCAAGGAATGAGCAGTTCTTC. Protein sequence: CASSKDRGSRNEQFF.